Each of the 26 T cell receptor beta chains below was sequenced from the same sample in a study of cytomegalovirus exposure and HLA in healthy donors (dated by TCRdb to the late 2010s). Library generation was performed with the immunoSEQ multiplex PCR assay. For the multiplex PCR, a mixture combining 60 forward primers for TCR Vbeta segments and 13 reverse primers for TCR Jbeta segments was used. TCRdb's version of the immuneACCESS table is confined to in-frame rearrangements and falls short of the full clone set. An unresolved V gene accounts for under half of the shortfall where checked; the remainder is of unknown origin. A total of around 100,000 clones appear in this sample, over 55% of them only once. The biggest ten clones account for about 8.3% of the sample. The sequencing input was PBMCs. These receptors were obtained from a man between 18 and 35 years old in good health and CMV-seropositive.

This chain uses TRBV5-1 with TRBJ1-2; weak D call: TRBD1 (6 bases). The V end was cut by 4 bases, the J end by 8 bases, with 12 bases between. Looked up from germline, CDR1 is SGHRS and CDR2 is YFSETQ. The CDR3 covers 12 residues. The CDR3 is CASSTGQWGYTF. CDR3 nucleotides: TGCGCCAGCAGCACAGGACAGTGGGGCTACACCTTC.

This chain connects TRBV28 to TRBJ2-7; D is uncertain. V was shortened by 8 bases and J by 3 bases, with 5 bases between the two germline ends. The CDR3 length is 10 residues. Germline values: CDR1 MDHEN, CDR2 SYDVKM. The CDR3 region has the DNA TGTGCCAGCCGTAACTACGAGCAGTACTTC. Encoded protein: CASRNYEQYF.

This clone has a handful of counts. The rearrangement uses TRBV4-2 and TRBJ2-6; maybe TRBD1 (5 bases). The V and J ends lost 0 bases and 1 base respectively, with 13 bases between them. Germline V CDR1 and CDR2: LGHNA, YNFKEQ. The CDR3 runs 18 residues. The CDR3 DNA reads as TGTGCCAGCAGCCAAGATCTCTCCTGGACATCTGGGGCCAACGTCCTGACTTTC. Amino acid sequence: CASSQDLSWTSGANVLTF.

V and J are TRBV18 and TRBJ2-5, with D possibly TRBD1 on 5 matching bases. V was shortened by 5 bases and J by 2 bases, with 9 bases between the two germline ends. This CDR3 has 13 amino acids. Germline assignment: CDR1 KGHSH and CDR2 LQKENI. In nucleotides, the CDR3 is TGTGCCAGCTCAGCGACAGAACAAGAGACCCAGTACTTC. Its translation is CASSATEQETQYF.

This clone has just a few counts. The chain joins TRBV5-1 to TRBJ1-2, with 7 bases lining up with TRBD1. Germline CDR1 reads SGHRS; CDR2 reads YFSETQ. Losses at the gene ends were 4 bases for V and 4 bases for J; bases not matched to a gene: 10. The CDR3 extends over 15 amino acids. CDR3 loop: CASSPNRGGGYGYTF. DNA for the CDR3: TGCGCCAGCAGCCCAAACAGGGGAGGCGGCTATGGCTACACCTTC.

The V gene is TRBV28, the J gene TRBJ2-7; TRBD1 agrees at 10 bases. The CDR3 extends over 15 amino acids. The germline CDR1 and CDR2 sequences are MDHEN and SYDVKM. The V and J ends lost 6 bases and 4 bases, in that order; junction bases with no gene match: 9. The CDR3 DNA follows: TGTGCCAGCAGCCCAATCCGGGACAGGGGTTACGAGCAGTACTTC. The encoded protein is CASSPIRDRGYEQYF.

This clone was seen only a few times. The V and J genes are TRBV9 and TRBJ1-2; 7 bases are a match to TRBD1. The CDR3 is made up of 13 amino acids. In germline, CDR1 is SGDLS, CDR2 YYNGEE. V shed 2 bases and J 7 bases; nucleotides not matched to a gene: 5. This CDR3 reads CASSVDRRGGYTF. Here the CDR3 DNA reads TGTGCCAGCAGCGTGGACAGGAGGGGTGGCTACACCTTC.

The V and J genes are TRBV6-5 and TRBJ1-1; 8 nucleotides line up with TRBD1. The CDR3 is made up of 14 amino acids. Per the germline V gene, CDR1 is MNHEY and CDR2 is SVGAGI. V lost 6 bases, J lost 1 base, and 4 bases stayed unmatched. This CDR3 is CASRLGQGNTEAFF. In DNA form, the CDR3 reads TGTGCCAGCAGGCTAGGACAGGGGAACACTGAAGCTTTCTTT.

V gene TRBV10-3 combines with J gene TRBJ2-5; 7 bases are shared with TRBD1. Germline-derived CDR1 and CDR2 are ENHRY and SYGVKD. V was clipped by 4 bases and J by 4 bases; unmatched bases: 9. This CDR3 is built from 15 residues. CDR3 loop: CAISGQQGIGETQYF. CDR3 nucleotide sequence: TGTGCCATCAGTGGACAACAGGGGATAGGAGAGACCCAGTACTTC.

The rearrangement uses TRBV27 and TRBJ2-7; 8 positions agree with TRBD1. Trimming at V came to 8 bases and at J to 0 bases, leaving 6 bases not matched to a gene. This CDR3 has 14 amino acids. Germline CDR1 MNHEY, CDR2 SMNVEV (reference sequence). CDR3 region: CASWGQDSSYEQYV. The CDR3 bases are TGTGCCAGCTGGGGACAGGACAGCTCCTACGAGCAGTACGTC.

A few counts support this clone. The chain has TRBV6-6 and TRBJ2-1; 10 nucleotides agree with TRBD1. Trimming at V came to 4 bases and at J to 4 bases, leaving 7 bases not matched to a gene. Germline assignment: CDR1 MNHNY and CDR2 SVGAGI (reference sequence). This CDR3 spans 16 amino acids. CDR3 in amino acids: CASSSTRDRGYNEQFF. The CDR3 DNA sequence: TGTGCCAGCAGTTCCACCCGGGACAGGGGATACAATGAGCAGTTCTTC.

V and J are TRBV6-1 and TRBJ1-1; the match to TRBD1 covers 7 bases. The V gene end was trimmed by 3 bases and the J gene end by 2 bases; junction bases not matched to a gene: 9. Germline CDR1 reads MNHNS; CDR2 reads SASEGT. This CDR3 has 16 residues. The CDR3 DNA reads as TGTGCCAGCAGTGATCGGGGGACAGAAAAAAACACTGAAGCTTTCTTT. Its translation is CASSDRGTEKNTEAFF.

This chain joins TRBV7-9 and TRBJ1-2; D may be TRBD1 (6 bases). This CDR3 comprises 14 residues. Germline-derived CDR1 and CDR2 are SEHNR and FQNEAQ (reference sequence). The V end was cut by 5 bases, the J end by 4 bases, with 14 bases between. This CDR3 is CASSGRTVPYGYTF. CDR3 bases: TGTGCCAGCAGCGGACGGACAGTACCCTATGGCTACACCTTC.

The genes are TRBV9 and TRBJ2-5, with D maybe TRBD1 (6 bases). The CDR3 consists of 17 residues. The germline V and J ends were trimmed by 0 bases and 1 base, with 16 bases remaining between them. Germline-derived CDR1 and CDR2 are SGDLS and YYNGEE. CDR3 loop: CASSVADRTRVQETQYF. The CDR3 bases are TGTGCCAGCAGCGTAGCGGACAGAACAAGAGTCCAAGAGACCCAGTACTTC.

The rearrangement joins TRBV5-4 to TRBJ2-7; TRBD1 agrees at 7 bases. Germline assignment: CDR1 SGHNT and CDR2 YYREEE (reference sequence). The V gene end was trimmed by 9 bases and the J gene end by 4 bases; junction bases not matched to a gene: 19. The CDR3 consists of 16 residues. In nucleotides, the CDR3 is TGTGCCACCGGTGACAGGGTGGGACCCACCCTATACGAGCAGTACGTC. It encodes CATGDRVGPTLYEQYV.

Only one count was recorded for this clone. The V and J genes are TRBV6-5 and TRBJ1-1; D call uncertain. This CDR3 spans 15 amino acids. Germline V gene lookup returns CDR1 MNHEY and CDR2 SVGAGI. Deletions cut 0 bases from V and 0 bases from J, with 8 bases between. CDR3 region: CASSYSQTLNTEAFF. In DNA, the CDR3 is TGTGCCAGCAGTTACTCTCAGACTTTGAACACTGAAGCTTTCTTT.

This chain joins TRBV6-5 and TRBJ2-7, with a weak D call TRBD2 (5 bases). The germline gives CDR1 MNHEY, CDR2 SVGAGI. The CDR3 runs to 15 residues. The V end was cut by 6 bases, the J end by 0 bases, with 15 bases between. The CDR3 nucleotides read TGTGCCAGCAGCCCAGGTGGGGAGAACTCCTACGAGCAGTACTTC. Translation gives CASSPGGENSYEQYF.

The chain links TRBV7-7 to TRBJ2-5; D is uncertain. This CDR3 contains 16 residues. The V gene's germline CDR1 is SSHAT and CDR2 FNYEAQ (reference sequence). Deletions cut 5 bases from V and 5 bases from J, with 21 bases between. This CDR3 reads CASSNSEPGALETQYF. The CDR3 nucleotides are TGTGCCAGCAGCAACTCCGAGCCAGGCGCGCTGGAGACCCAGTACTTC.

Here the CDR3 DNA reads TGCGCCAGCAGTGGGACTAGCGGAGAGCAGTACTTC. It encodes CASSGTSGEQYF. The chain joins TRBV10-2 to TRBJ2-7; 10 bases are a match to TRBD2. CDR1 and CDR2 from the germline V gene are WSHSY and SAAADI. Losses at the gene ends were 4 bases for V and 7 bases for J; bases not matched to a gene: 1. This CDR3 region has 12 residues.

This clone came up a few times. This chain joins TRBV5-4 and TRBJ1-5; perhaps TRBD1 as D (5 bases). V lost 0 bases to trimming and J lost 1 base, with 8 bases between them. The CDR3 extends over 15 amino acids. Germline V gene data show CDR1 as SGHNT and CDR2 as YYREEE (reference sequence). The DNA for the CDR3 is TGTGCCAGCAGCTTGGGTCAGGGCAGCAATCAGCCCCAGCATTTT. It specifies CASSLGQGSNQPQHF.

The table lists this clone with a few counts. The rearrangement joins TRBV28 to TRBJ2-7, with TRBD2 matching 7 bases. Germline V lookup: CDR1 MDHEN, CDR2 SYDVKM. The J segment lost 3 bases and the V segment lost 5 bases, leaving 13 bases of the junction unmatched. CDR3 size: 16 residues. This chain's CDR3 is CASSHNEDLADYEQYF. The CDR3, as DNA: TGTGCCAGCAGTCACAACGAAGACCTAGCGGACTACGAGCAGTACTTC.

V is TRBV5-4 and J is TRBJ1-4; D not resolved. Trimming cost V 3 bases and J 0 bases, with 9 bases left between them. CDR3 length equals 15 residues. In germline, CDR1 is SGHNT, CDR2 YYREEE (reference sequence). CDR3 bases: TGTGCCAGCAGCTCGAGTTTTGCAACTAATGAAAAACTGTTTTTT. Protein: CASSSSFATNEKLFF.

This clone was counted between two and nine times. CDR3 DNA: TGCGGGACTGAGAACACTGAAGCTTTCTTT. Its protein is CGTENTEAFF. The chain combines TRBV29-1 with TRBJ1-1; possible D gene TRBD1, 5 bases. Looked up from germline, CDR1 is SQVTM and CDR2 is ANQGSEA. The CDR3 runs 10 residues.

This clone has more than one count but fewer than ten. CDR3 in amino acids: CASSSPLLSGDTQYF. The CDR3 DNA is TGTGCCAGCAGTTCCCCCCTTTTATCGGGAGATACGCAGTATTTT. V gene TRBV28 combines with J gene TRBJ2-3; D is uncertain. CDR1 is MDHEN and CDR2 is SYDVKM in the germline V gene. The CDR3 has 15 residues. The V and J ends lost 4 bases and 5 bases respectively, with 16 bases between them.

The chain uses TRBV28 and TRBJ1-4; the D gene is possibly TRBD1 (5 bases). This CDR3 comprises 12 residues. Looked up from germline, CDR1 is MDHEN and CDR2 is SYDVKM. Trimming cost V 5 bases and J 8 bases, with 9 bases left between them. CDR3 in DNA: TGTGCCAGCAGTCCTTACAGGGAAAAACTGTTTTTT. Translated, it gives CASSPYREKLFF.

The chain couples TRBV6-5 to TRBJ2-3; TRBD2 aligns across 9 bases. CDR1 is MNHEY, CDR2 SVGAGI, per germline. The CDR3 runs to 14 residues. With V trimmed by 6 bases and J by 3 bases, 4 bases remained unmatched. For the CDR3, the DNA is TGTGCCAGCAGCGGCCTAGCGGGGACAGATACGCAGTATTTT. Encoded protein: CASSGLAGTDTQYF.